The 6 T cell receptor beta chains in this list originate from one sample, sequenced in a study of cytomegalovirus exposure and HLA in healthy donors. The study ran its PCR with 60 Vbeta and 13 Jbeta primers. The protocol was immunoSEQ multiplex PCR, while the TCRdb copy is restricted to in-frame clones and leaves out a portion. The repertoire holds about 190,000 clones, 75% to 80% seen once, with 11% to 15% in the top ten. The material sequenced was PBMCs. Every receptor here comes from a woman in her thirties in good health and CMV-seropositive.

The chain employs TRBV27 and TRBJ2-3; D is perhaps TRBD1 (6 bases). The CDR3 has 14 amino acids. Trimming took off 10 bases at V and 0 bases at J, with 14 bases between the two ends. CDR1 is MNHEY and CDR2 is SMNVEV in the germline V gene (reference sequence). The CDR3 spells CATKTGLSTDTQYF. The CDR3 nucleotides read TGTGCCACCAAGACAGGTCTCAGCACAGATACGCAGTATTTT.

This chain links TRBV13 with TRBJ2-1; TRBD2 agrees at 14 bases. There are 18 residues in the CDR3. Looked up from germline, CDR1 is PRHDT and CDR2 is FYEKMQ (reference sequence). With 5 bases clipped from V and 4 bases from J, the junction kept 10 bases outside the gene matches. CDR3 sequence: CASSPNPGLAGGYNEQFF. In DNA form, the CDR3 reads TGTGCCAGCAGCCCAAACCCCGGACTAGCGGGGGGATACAATGAGCAGTTCTTC.

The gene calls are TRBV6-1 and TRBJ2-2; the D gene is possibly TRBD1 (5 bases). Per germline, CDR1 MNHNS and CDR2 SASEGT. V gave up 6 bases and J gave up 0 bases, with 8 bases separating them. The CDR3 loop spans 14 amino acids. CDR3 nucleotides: TGTGCCAGCAGAAGACAGTCGAACACCGGGGAGCTGTTTTTT. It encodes CASRRQSNTGELFF.

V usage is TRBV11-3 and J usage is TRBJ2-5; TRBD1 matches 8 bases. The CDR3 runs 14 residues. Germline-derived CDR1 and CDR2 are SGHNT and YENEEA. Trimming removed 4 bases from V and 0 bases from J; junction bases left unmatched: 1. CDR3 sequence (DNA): TGTGCCAGCAGCTGGGACAGGAACCAAGAGACCCAGTACTTC. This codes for CASSWDRNQETQYF.

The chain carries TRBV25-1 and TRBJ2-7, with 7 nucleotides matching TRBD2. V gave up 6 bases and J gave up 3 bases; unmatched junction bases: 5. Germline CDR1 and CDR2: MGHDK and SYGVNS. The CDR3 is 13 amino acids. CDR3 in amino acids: CASRPTSSYEQYF. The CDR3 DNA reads TGTGCCAGCAGGCCGACTAGCAGCTACGAGCAGTACTTC.

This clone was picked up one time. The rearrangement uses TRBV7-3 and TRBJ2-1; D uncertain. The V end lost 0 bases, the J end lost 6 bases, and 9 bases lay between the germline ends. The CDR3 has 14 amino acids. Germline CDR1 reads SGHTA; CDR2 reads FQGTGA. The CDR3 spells CASSLTLGFNEQFF. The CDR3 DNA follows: TGTGCCAGCAGCTTAACCCTGGGCTTCAATGAGCAGTTCTTC.